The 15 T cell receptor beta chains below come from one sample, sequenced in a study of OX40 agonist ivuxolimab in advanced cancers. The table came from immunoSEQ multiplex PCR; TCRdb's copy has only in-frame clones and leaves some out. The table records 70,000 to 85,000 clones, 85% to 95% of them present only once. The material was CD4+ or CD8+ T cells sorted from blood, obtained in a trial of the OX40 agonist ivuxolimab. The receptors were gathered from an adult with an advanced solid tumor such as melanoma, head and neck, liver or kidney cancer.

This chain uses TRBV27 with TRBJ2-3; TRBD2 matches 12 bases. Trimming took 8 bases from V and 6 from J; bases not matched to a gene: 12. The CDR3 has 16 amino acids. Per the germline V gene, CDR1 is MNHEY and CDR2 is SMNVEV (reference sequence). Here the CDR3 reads CASAPLTTSGRDTQYF. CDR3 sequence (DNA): TGTGCCAGCGCCCCCCTAACAACTAGCGGGAGGGATACGCAGTATTTT.

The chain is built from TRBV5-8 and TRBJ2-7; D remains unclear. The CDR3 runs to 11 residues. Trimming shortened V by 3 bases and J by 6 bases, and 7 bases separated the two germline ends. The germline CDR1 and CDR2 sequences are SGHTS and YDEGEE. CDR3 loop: CASSSRREQYF. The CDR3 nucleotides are TGTGCCAGCAGCTCCCGACGCGAGCAGTACTTC.

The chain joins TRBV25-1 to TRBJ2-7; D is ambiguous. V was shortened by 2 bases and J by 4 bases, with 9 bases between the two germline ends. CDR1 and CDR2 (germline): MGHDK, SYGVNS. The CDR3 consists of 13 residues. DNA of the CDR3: TGTGCCAGCAGTGAAAGAGTTAGTTACGAGCAGTACTTC. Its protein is CASSERVSYEQYF.

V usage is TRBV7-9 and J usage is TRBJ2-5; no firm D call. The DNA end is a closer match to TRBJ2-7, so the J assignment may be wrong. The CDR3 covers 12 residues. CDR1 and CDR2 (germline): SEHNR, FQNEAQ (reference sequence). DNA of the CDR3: TGTGCCAGCAGCCGCCAGGACTACGAGCAGTACTTC. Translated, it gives CASSRQDYEQYF.

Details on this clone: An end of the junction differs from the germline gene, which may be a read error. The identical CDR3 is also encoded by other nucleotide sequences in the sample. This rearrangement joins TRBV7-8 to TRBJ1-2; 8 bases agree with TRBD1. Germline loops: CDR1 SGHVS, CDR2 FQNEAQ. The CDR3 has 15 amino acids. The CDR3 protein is CASSSQGAANYGYTF. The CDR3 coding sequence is TGCGCCAGCAGCTCCCAGGGGGCAGCTAACTATGGCTACACCTTC.

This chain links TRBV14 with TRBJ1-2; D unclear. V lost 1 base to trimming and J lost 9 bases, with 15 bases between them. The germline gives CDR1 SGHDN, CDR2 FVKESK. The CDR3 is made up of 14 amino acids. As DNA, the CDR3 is TGTGCCAGCAGCCAAGTGTACAGCCTGGGGAGCTACACCTTC. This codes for CASSQVYSLGSYTF.

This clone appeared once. The CDR3 DNA follows: TGTGCCTGGAGTGTAGCCGTTCGGAATACGCAGTATTTT. Translation: CAWSVAVRNTQYF. This chain connects TRBV30 to TRBJ2-3; no firm D call. The CDR3 runs 13 residues. Germline CDR1 GTSNPN, CDR2 SVGIG (reference sequence). V gave up 0 bases and J gave up 7 bases, with 11 bases separating them.

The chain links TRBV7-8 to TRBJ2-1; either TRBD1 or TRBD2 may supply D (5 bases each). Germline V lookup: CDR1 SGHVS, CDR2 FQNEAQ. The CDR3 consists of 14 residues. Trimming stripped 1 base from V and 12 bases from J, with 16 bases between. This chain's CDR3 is CASSLGLANRGQFF. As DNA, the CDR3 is TGTGCCAGCAGCTTAGGTCTAGCTAATAGGGGGCAGTTCTTC.

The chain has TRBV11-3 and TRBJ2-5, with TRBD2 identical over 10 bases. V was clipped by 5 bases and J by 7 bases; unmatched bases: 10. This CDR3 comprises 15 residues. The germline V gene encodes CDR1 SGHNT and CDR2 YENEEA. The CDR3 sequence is CASSPTGTSEGTQYF. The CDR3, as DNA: TGTGCCAGCAGCCCGACCGGGACTAGCGAGGGGACCCAGTACTTC. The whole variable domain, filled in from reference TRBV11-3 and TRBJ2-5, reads EAGVVQSPRYKIIEKKQPVAFWCNPISGHNTLYWYLQNLGQGPELLIRYENEEAVDDSQLPKDRFSAERLKGVDSTLKIQPAELGDSAVYLCASSPTGTSEGTQYFGPGTRLLVL.

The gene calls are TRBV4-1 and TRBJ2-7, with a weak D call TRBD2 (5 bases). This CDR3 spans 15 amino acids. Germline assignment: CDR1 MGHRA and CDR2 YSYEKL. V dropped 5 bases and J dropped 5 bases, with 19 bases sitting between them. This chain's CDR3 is CASSYLVEVAHEQYF. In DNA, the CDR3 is TGCGCCAGCAGCTACCTAGTTGAGGTAGCGCACGAGCAGTACTTC.

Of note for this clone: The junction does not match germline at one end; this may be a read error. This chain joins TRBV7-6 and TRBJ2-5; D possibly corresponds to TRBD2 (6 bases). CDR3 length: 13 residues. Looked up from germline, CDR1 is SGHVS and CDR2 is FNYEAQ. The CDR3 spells CAISLGGYETQYF. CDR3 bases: TGTGCCATCAGCCTGGGAGGTTATGAGACCCAGTACTTC.

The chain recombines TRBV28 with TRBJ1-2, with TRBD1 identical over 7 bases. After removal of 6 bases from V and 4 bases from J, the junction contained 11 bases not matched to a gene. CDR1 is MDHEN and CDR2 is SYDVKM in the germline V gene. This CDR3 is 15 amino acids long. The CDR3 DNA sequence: TGTGCCAGCAGCCAATCCGGGACAGACATCTATGGCTACACCTTC. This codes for CASSQSGTDIYGYTF.

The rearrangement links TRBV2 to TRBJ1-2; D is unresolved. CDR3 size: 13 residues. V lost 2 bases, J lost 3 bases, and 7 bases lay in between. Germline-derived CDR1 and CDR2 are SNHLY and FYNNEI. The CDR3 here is CASSENRYYGYTF. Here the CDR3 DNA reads TGTGCCAGCAGTGAAAACAGATACTATGGCTACACCTTC.

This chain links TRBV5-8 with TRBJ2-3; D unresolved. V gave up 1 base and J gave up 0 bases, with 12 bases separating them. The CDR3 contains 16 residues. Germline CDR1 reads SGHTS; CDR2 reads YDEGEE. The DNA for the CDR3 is TGTGCCAGCAGCTTGCGGGCACGAACTAGCACAGATACGCAGTATTTT. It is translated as CASSLRARTSTDTQYF.

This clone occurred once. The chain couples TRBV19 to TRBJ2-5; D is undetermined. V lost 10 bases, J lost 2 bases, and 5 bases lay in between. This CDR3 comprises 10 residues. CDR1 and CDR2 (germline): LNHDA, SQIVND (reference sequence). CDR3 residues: CATRQETQYF. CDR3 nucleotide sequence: TGTGCCACCAGACAAGAGACCCAGTACTTC.